This T cell receptor (beta chain) came from a study of shared clonotypes between healthy human individuals. Study-level results: The study found 4.5% to 6% of naive CD4 clonotypes shared across a handful of donors.

Assay: immunoSEQ multiplex PCR; the TCRdb copy retains only in-frame clones and omits some. Among roughly 1,000,000 clones listed, approximately 80% were seen once. Notes on this clone: Its matching antigen is unknown.

CDR1 is SGHRS, CDR2 YFSETQ, per germline. The CDR3 runs to 14 residues. The ends were cut back, 2 bases at V and 3 bases at J, with 8 bases in the middle. The J gene is TRBJ2-2, the V gene TRBV5-1, with D uncertain. What was sequenced was memory CD4+ T cells from PBMCs. Subset defined: CD45RA-negative fraction. This TCR derives from a man between 18 and 35 years old in good health. Some clones in this sample may be carry-over from other donors' samples. This CDR3 is CASSLRTDTGELFF. CDR3 bases: TGCGCCAGCAGCTTACGAACAGACACCGGGGAGCTGTTTTTT.